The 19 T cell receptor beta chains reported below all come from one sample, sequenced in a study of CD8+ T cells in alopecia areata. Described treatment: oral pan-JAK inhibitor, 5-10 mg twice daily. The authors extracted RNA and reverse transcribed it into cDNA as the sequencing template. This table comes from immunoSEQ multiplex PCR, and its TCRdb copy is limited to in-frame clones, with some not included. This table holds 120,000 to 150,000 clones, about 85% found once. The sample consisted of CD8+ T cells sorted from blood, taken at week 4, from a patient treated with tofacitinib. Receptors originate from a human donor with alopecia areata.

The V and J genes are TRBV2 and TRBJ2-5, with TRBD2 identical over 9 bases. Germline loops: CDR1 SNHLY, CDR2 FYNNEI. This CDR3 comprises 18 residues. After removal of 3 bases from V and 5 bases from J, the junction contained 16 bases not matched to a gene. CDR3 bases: TGTGCCAGCAGTGAGGGAGCAGCGGGAGGTTCTTGGAGGGAGACCCAGTACTTC. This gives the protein CASSEGAAGGSWRETQYF.

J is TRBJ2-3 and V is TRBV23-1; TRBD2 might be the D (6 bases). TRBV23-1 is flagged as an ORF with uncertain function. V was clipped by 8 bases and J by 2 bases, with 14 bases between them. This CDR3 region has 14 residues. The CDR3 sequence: CASPQGGNTDTQYF. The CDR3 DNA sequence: TGCGCCAGCCCCCAGGGAGGCAACACAGATACGCAGTATTTT.

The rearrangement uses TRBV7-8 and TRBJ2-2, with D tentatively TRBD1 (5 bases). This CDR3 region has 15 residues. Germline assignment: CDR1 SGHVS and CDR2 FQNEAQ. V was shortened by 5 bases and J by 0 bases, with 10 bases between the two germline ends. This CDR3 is CASSEGHPNTGELFF. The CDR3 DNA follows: TGTGCCAGCAGCGAAGGACACCCGAACACCGGGGAGCTGTTTTTT. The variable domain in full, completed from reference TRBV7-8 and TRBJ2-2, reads GAGVSQSPRYKVAKRGQDVALRCDPISGHVSLFWYQQALGQGPEFLTYFQNEAQLDKSGLPSDRFFAERPEGSVSTLKIQRTQQEDSAVYLCASSEGHPNTGELFFGEGSRLTVL.

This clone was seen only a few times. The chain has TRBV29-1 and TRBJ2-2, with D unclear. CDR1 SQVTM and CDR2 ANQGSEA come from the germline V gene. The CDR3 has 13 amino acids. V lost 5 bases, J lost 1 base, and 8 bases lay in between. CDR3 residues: CSVTPRNTGELFF. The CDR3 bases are TGCAGCGTTACCCCTCGGAACACCGGGGAGCTGTTTTTT.

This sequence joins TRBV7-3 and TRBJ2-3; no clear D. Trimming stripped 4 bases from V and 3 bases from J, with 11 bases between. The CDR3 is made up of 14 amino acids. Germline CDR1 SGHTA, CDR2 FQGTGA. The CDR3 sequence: CASSSEDPTDTQYF. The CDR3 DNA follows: TGTGCCAGCAGCTCCGAAGACCCGACAGATACGCAGTATTTT.

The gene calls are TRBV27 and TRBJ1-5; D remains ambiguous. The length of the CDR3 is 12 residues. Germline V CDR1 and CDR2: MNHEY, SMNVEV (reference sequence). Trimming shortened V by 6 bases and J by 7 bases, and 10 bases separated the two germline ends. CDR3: CASSYSLQPQHF. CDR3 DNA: TGTGCCAGCAGCTACTCCCTCCAGCCCCAGCATTTT.

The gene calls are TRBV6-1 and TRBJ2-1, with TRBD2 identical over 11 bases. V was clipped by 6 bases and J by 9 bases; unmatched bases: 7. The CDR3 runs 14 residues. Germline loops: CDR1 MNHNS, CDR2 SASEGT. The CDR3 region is CASSLAGGKIEQFF. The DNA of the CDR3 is TGTGCCAGCAGCTTAGCGGGAGGGAAGATTGAGCAGTTCTTC.

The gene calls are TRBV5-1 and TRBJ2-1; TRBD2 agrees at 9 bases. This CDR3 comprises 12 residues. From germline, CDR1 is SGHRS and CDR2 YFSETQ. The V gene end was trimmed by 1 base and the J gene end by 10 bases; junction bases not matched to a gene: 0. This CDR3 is CASSLTSGEQFF. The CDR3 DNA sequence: TGCGCCAGCAGCTTGACTAGCGGGGAGCAGTTCTTC. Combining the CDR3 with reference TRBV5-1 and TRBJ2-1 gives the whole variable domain KAGVTQTPRYLIKTRGQQVTLSCSPISGHRSVSWYQQTPGQGLQFLFEYFSETQRNKGNFPGRFSGRQFSNSRSEMNVSTLELGDSALYLCASSLTSGEQFFGPGTRLTVL.

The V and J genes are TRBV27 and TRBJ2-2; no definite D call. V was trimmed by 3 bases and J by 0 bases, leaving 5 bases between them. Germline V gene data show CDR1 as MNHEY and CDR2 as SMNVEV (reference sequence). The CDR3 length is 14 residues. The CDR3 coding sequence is TGTGCCAGCAGTTTGTCTGCGAACACCGGGGAGCTGTTTTTT. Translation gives CASSLSANTGELFF.

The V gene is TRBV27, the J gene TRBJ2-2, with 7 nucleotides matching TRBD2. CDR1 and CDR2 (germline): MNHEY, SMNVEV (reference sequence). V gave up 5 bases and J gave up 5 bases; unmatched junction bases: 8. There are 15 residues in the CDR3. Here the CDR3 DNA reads TGTGCCAGCAGTACCGGGGGGAGACTAACCGGGGAGCTGTTTTTT. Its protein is CASSTGGRLTGELFF.

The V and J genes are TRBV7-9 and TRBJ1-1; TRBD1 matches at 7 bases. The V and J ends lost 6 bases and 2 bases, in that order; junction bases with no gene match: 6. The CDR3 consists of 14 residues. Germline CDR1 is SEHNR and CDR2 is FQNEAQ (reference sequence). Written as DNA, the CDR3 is TGTGCCAGCAGAGAGACAGGGCCTAACACTGAAGCTTTCTTT. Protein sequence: CASRETGPNTEAFF.

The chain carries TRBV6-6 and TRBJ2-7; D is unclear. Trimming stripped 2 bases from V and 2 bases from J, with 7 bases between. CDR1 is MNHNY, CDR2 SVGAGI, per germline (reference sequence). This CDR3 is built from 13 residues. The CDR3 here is CASSYNWAYEQYF. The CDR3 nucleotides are TGTGCCAGCAGTTACAACTGGGCCTACGAGCAGTACTTC.

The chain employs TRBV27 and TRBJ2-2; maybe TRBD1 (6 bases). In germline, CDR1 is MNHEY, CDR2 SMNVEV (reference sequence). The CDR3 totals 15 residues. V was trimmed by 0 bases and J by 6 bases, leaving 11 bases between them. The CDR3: CASSLSRTGSGELFF. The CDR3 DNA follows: TGTGCCAGCAGTTTATCACGCACAGGGTCCGGGGAGCTGTTTTTT.

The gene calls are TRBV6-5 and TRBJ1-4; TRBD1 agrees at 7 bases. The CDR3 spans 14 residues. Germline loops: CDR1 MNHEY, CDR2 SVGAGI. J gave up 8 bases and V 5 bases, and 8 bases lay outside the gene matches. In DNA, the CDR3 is TGTGCCAGCAGTCCCGAGGGGGCGCGGGAAAAACTGTTTTTT. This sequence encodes CASSPEGAREKLFF.

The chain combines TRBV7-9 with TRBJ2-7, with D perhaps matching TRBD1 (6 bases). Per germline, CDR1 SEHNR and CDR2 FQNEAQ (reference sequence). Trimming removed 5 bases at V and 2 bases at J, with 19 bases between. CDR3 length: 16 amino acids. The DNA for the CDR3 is TGTGCCAGCAGCCCCGCAGCCGGGACACAGCCCTACGAGCAGTACTTC. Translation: CASSPAAGTQPYEQYF. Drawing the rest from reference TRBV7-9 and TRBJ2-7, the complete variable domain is DTGVSQNPRHKITKRGQNVTFRCDPISEHNRLYWYRQTLGQGPEFLTYFQNEAQLEKSRLLSDRFSAERPKGSFSTLEIQRTEQGDSAMYLCASSPAAGTQPYEQYFGPGTRLTVT.

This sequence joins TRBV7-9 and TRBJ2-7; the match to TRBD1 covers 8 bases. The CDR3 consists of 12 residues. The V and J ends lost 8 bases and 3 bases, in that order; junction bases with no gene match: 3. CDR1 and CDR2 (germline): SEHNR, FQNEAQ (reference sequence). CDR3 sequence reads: CASGQGFYEQYF. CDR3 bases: TGTGCCAGCGGACAGGGTTTCTACGAGCAGTACTTC.

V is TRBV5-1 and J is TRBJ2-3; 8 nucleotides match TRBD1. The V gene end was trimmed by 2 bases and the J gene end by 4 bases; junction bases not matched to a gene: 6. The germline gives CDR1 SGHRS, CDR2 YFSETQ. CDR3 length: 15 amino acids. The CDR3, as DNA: TGCGCCAGCAGCTTCAGGGGGCTGGAGGCAGATACGCAGTATTTT. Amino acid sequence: CASSFRGLEADTQYF.

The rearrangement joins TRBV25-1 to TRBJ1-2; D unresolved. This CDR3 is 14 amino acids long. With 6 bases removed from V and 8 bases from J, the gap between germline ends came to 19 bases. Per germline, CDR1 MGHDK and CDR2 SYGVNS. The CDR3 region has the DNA TGTGCCAGCAGCGCACGGGCCCTTCGAGGAGGCTACACCTTC. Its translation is CASSARALRGGYTF.

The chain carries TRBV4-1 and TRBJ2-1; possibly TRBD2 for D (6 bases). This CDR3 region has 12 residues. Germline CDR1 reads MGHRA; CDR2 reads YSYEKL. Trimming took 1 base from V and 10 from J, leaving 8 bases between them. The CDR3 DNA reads TGCGCCAGCAGCCAAGCGGAGGGGGAGCAGTTCTTC. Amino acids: CASSQAEGEQFF.